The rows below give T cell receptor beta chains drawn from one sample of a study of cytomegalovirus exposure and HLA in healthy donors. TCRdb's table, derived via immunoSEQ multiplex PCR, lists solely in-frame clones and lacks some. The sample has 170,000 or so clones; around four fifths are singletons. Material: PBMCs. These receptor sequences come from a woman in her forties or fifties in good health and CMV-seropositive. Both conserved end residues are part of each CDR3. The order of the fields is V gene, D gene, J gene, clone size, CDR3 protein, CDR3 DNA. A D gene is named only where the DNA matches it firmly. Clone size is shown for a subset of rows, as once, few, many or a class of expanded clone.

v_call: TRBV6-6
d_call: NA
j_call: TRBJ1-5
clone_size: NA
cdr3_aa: CASSPGKWSNQPQHF
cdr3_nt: TGTGCCAGCAGTCCAGGGAAGTGGAGCAATCAGCCCCAGCATTTT

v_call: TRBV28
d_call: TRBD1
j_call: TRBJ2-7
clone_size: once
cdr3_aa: CASKRRDRGVVEQYF
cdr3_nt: TGTGCCAGCAAGCGCCGGGACAGGGGAGTCGTCGAGCAGTACTTC

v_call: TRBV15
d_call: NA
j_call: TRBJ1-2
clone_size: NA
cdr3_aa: CATSRESLGYTF
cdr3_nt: TGTGCCACCAGCAGAGAGTCCTTAGGCTACACCTTC

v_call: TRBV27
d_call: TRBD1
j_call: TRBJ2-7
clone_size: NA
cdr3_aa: CASSPGQGGEQYF
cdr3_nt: TGTGCCAGCAGCCCCGGACAGGGCGGGGAGCAGTACTTC

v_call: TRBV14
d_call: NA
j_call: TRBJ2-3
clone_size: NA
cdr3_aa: CASSLLAGTGDTQYF
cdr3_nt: TGTGCCAGCAGCCTACTCGCGGGGACGGGAGATACGCAGTATTTT

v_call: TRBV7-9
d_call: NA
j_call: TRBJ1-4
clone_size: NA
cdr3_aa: CASSSGATNEKLFF
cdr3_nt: TGTGCCAGCAGCTCAGGGGCAACTAATGAAAAACTGTTTTTT

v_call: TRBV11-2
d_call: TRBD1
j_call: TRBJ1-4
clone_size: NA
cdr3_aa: CASSQRTGEKLFF
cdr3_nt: TGTGCCAGCAGCCAAAGGACAGGTGAAAAACTGTTTTTT

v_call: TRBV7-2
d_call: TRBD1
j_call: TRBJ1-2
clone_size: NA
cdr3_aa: CASSVPGQGSGGYTF
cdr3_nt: TGTGCCAGCAGCGTCCCGGGACAGGGGAGTGGTGGCTACACCTTC

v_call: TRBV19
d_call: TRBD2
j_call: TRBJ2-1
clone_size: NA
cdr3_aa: CASRTSGGSYNEQFF
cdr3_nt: TGTGCCAGCAGGACTAGCGGGGGTTCCTACAATGAGCAGTTCTTC

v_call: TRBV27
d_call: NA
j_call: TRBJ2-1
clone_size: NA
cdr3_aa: CASNRAGASGEQFF
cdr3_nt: TGTGCCAGCAACCGCGCAGGGGCAAGTGGAGAGCAGTTCTTC

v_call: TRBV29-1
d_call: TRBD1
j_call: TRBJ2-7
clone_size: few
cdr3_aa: CSVEDPIQGATYEQYF
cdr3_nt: TGCAGCGTTGAAGATCCCATACAGGGGGCAACCTACGAGCAGTACTTC

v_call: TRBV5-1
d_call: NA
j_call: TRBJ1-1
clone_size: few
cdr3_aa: CASSSLAQGVGYTEAFF
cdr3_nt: TGCGCCAGCAGCTCACTCGCGCAGGGTGTAGGGTACACTGAAGCTTTCTTT

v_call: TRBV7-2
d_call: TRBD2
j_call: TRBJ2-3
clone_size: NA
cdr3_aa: CASSVSGRRGDTQYF
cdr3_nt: TGTGCCAGTTCAGTTAGCGGGAGGCGTGGAGATACGCAGTATTTT

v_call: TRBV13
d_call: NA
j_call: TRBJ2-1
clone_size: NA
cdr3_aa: CASSLNGNEQFF
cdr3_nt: TGTGCCAGCAGCTTGAACGGCAATGAGCAGTTCTTC